This T cell receptor beta chain was captured in a study of cytomegalovirus exposure and HLA in healthy donors. Clones were sequenced by immunoSEQ multiplex PCR, and TCRdb holds only the in-frame ones, with some missing. This table has 78,000 or so clones, just under 95% appearing once. This TCR was recovered from a woman under 30 in good health and CMV-seropositive. The specimen was PBMCs.

The CDR3 sequence: CASRLKGGGLAGANVLTF. In DNA, the CDR3 is TGTGCCAGCAGACTTAAGGGGGGGGGACTAGCTGGGGCCAACGTCCTGACTTTC. The J gene is TRBJ2-6, the V gene TRBV27, with 8 positions matching TRBD2. The CDR3 is 18 amino acids. Germline trimming cut 6 bases from V and 2 bases from J; bases unmatched to any gene: 12. Germline V CDR1 and CDR2: MNHEY, SMNVEV (reference sequence).